Shown below are 24 T cell receptor beta chains from a single sample sequenced in a study of blood T cell repertoires in COVID-19. TCRdb's copy holds only in-frame clones and misses some; the assay was immunoSEQ multiplex PCR. Altogether some 71,000 clones are present, around 83% being singletons, with the ten largest covering under 25%. The sequencing sample was made of peripheral blood. The receptors derive from a woman aged 50 to 60 with acute or convalescent COVID-19.

This chain uses TRBV9 with TRBJ1-2, with TRBD1 identical over 11 bases. Germline CDR1 and CDR2: SGDLS and YYNGEE. The CDR3 is 14 amino acids. Trimming removed 3 bases from V and 5 bases from J; junction bases left unmatched: 3. DNA of the CDR3: TGTGCCAGCAGCGGGACAGGGGGCAGGTATGGCTACACCTTC. Translating it yields CASSGTGGRYGYTF. The full variable domain, with the rest looked up from reference TRBV9 and TRBJ1-2, is DSGVTQTPKHLITATGQRVTLRCSPRSGDLSVYWYQQSLDQGLQFLIQYYNGEERAKGNILERFSAQQFPDLHSELNLSSLELGDSALYFCASSGTGGRYGYTFGSGTRLTVV.

This chain links TRBV5-1 with TRBJ2-3; the D gene is possibly TRBD2 (5 bases). The CDR3 is 16 amino acids. The V gene's germline CDR1 is SGHRS and CDR2 YFSETQ. V lost 0 bases, J lost 0 bases, and 11 bases lay in between. CDR3 region: CASSLESGLSTDTQYF. The CDR3 DNA reads as TGCGCCAGCAGCTTGGAAAGCGGCCTTAGCACAGATACGCAGTATTTT.

V gene TRBV11-3 combines with J gene TRBJ2-2; D perhaps matches TRBD2 (6 bases). Trimming took 0 bases from V and 5 from J, leaving 10 bases between them. This CDR3 spans 15 amino acids. Germline CDR1 reads SGHNT; CDR2 reads YENEEA. The CDR3 DNA reads TGTGCCAGCAGCTTAGACGGAGGAGGGACCGGGGAGCTGTTTTTT. Translating it yields CASSLDGGGTGELFF.

The J gene is TRBJ1-1, the V gene TRBV28, with a possible D match to TRBD1 (6 bases). V was cut by 5 bases and J by 5 bases, with 18 bases left in between. Germline CDR1 and CDR2: MDHEN and SYDVKM. This CDR3 is 15 amino acids long. The CDR3 here is CASSPWGGQGTEAFF. Here the CDR3 DNA reads TGTGCCAGCAGTCCGTGGGGGGGGCAAGGAACTGAAGCTTTCTTT.

The chain joins TRBV29-1 to TRBJ1-1, with 8 bases matching TRBD1. This CDR3 comprises 15 residues. Germline-derived CDR1 and CDR2 are SQVTM and ANQGSEA. The trim removed 4 bases at V and 5 bases at J, leaving 12 bases unmatched. In nucleotides, the CDR3 is TGCAGCGTTGGCCCGGGACAGGCAACGAGGACTGAAGCTTTCTTT. The encoded protein is CSVGPGQATRTEAFF.

The J gene is TRBJ2-7, the V gene TRBV4-1, with 10 positions matching TRBD2. This CDR3 is 14 amino acids long. V shed 2 bases and J 5 bases; nucleotides not matched to a gene: 3. The germline V gene has CDR1 MGHRA and CDR2 YSYEKL. The CDR3 here is CASSQLAGVDEQYF. The CDR3 coding sequence is TGCGCCAGCAGCCAACTAGCGGGAGTGGACGAGCAGTACTTC.

V and J are TRBV6-1 and TRBJ2-7, with 8 bases that match TRBD1. Germline V CDR1 and CDR2: MNHNS, SASEGT. The V gene end was trimmed by 7 bases and the J gene end by 6 bases; junction bases not matched to a gene: 11. This CDR3 has 14 residues. The CDR3 loop is CASIGRGRGGEQYF. The CDR3 DNA sequence: TGTGCCAGCATTGGCAGGGGGCGAGGAGGCGAGCAGTACTTC.

The chain has TRBV18 and TRBJ1-1; 10 bases are shared with TRBD1. V was pared by 9 bases and J by 10 bases, with 8 bases of the junction left unmatched. CDR1 and CDR2 from the germline V gene are KGHSH and LQKENI. The length of the CDR3 is 12 residues. The chain's CDR3 is CASQRQGAGAFF. DNA for the CDR3: TGTGCCAGTCAACGACAGGGGGCTGGAGCTTTCTTT.

The count of this clone is one. V is TRBV5-6 and J is TRBJ2-7; no firm D call. The CDR3 covers 12 residues. The germline V gene has CDR1 SGHDT and CDR2 YYEEEE. The V and J ends lost 2 bases and 7 bases respectively, with 10 bases between them. The CDR3 DNA sequence: TGTGCCAGCAGCTTTTACACCTCTGAGCAGTACTTC. Its protein is CASSFYTSEQYF.

This clone was seen a few times. V is TRBV11-2 and J is TRBJ1-2; TRBD1 agrees at 10 bases. This CDR3 has 15 residues. V was pared by 1 base and J by 4 bases, with 3 bases of the junction left unmatched. Germline V lookup: CDR1 SGHAT, CDR2 FQNNGV. The CDR3 sequence: CASSLGTGGSYGYTF. Written as DNA, the CDR3 is TGTGCCAGCAGCTTAGGGACAGGGGGAAGCTATGGCTACACCTTC.

The J gene is TRBJ2-5, the V gene TRBV30; 10 bases are shared with TRBD1. The CDR3 has 15 amino acids. CDR1 is GTSNPN and CDR2 is SVGIG in the germline V gene (reference sequence). J lost 5 bases, V lost 0 bases, and 6 bases had no gene match. CDR3 sequence (DNA): TGTGCCTGGAGTGTAGGGACAGGGGCCGGGGAGACCCAGTACTTC. It yields the protein CAWSVGTGAGETQYF.

This rearrangement joins TRBV5-1 to TRBJ2-5; tentative D call: TRBD1 (5 bases). Germline CDR1 SGHRS, CDR2 YFSETQ. V was pared by 1 base and J by 5 bases, with 21 bases between. CDR3 length: 17 amino acids. CDR3 sequence reads: CASSLHGVSGAGETQYF. CDR3 coding DNA: TGCGCCAGCAGCTTGCATGGAGTCTCGGGTGCAGGGGAGACCCAGTACTTC.

This clone has only one observation. The gene calls are TRBV2 and TRBJ2-2; D possibly corresponds to TRBD2 (7 bases). Trimming shortened V by 10 bases and J by 0 bases, and 12 bases separated the two germline ends. Germline assignment: CDR1 SNHLY and CDR2 FYNNEI. CDR3 length: 14 amino acids. The CDR3 loop reads CATRGATNTGELFF. CDR3 DNA sequence: TGTGCCACTCGGGGGGCAACGAACACCGGGGAGCTGTTTTTT.

The V call is TRBV5-1, the J call TRBJ1-3, with D unclear. Trimming took off 4 bases at V and 8 bases at J, with 10 bases between the two ends. The CDR3 has 12 amino acids. Germline V gives CDR1 SGHRS, CDR2 YFSETQ. CDR3 in DNA: TGCGCCAGCAGCCTCATCGGGGACACCATATATTTT. The encoded protein is CASSLIGDTIYF.

V usage is TRBV7-2 and J usage is TRBJ1-2, with 11 bases that match TRBD1. Germline lookup yields CDR1 SGHTA and CDR2 FQGNSA. The V and J ends lost 5 bases and 6 bases, in that order; junction bases with no gene match: 11. The CDR3 covers 16 residues. The CDR3 region is CASSGLRRDRGDGYTF. CDR3 DNA sequence: TGTGCCAGCAGCGGCCTCCGGAGGGACAGGGGGGATGGCTACACCTTC.

This clone was recorded once. The CDR3 region is CASSLRTGRNEKLFF. CDR3 nucleotide sequence: TGTGCCAGCAGCCTAAGGACAGGTCGGAATGAAAAACTGTTTTTT. The J gene is TRBJ1-4, the V gene TRBV3-1 (or the pseudogene TRBV3-2); 7 bases map to TRBD1. The CDR3 loop spans 15 amino acids. V shed 4 bases and J 5 bases; nucleotides not matched to a gene: 7. Germline CDR1 LGHDT, CDR2 YNNKEL (reference sequence).

The gene calls are TRBV2 and TRBJ1-4; no firm D call. The CDR3 sequence is 13 residues long. Looked up from germline, CDR1 is SNHLY and CDR2 is FYNNEI. V lost 6 bases and J 7 bases, leaving 12 bases between the germline ends. Here the CDR3 reads CASRGGPGEKLFF. In DNA, the CDR3 is TGTGCCAGCAGGGGCGGGCCGGGTGAAAAACTGTTTTTT.

This chain connects TRBV6-1 to TRBJ2-1; 7 nucleotides line up with TRBD1. Trimming cost V 2 bases and J 11 bases; bases outside gene matches: 6. This CDR3 comprises 13 residues. The germline V gene encodes CDR1 MNHNS and CDR2 SASEGT. The CDR3 sequence is CASSEQGQSKQFF. As DNA, the CDR3 is TGTGCCAGCAGTGAACAGGGACAGTCCAAGCAGTTCTTC.

This rearrangement joins TRBV10-2 to TRBJ2-2, with TRBD1 matching 7 bases. The CDR3 extends over 16 amino acids. V shed 5 bases and J 2 bases; nucleotides not matched to a gene: 8. The germline gives CDR1 WSHSY, CDR2 SAAADI. CDR3 sequence: CASSSTGLGNTGELFF. DNA for the CDR3: TGCGCCAGCAGTTCGACAGGGCTGGGAAACACCGGGGAGCTGTTTTTT.

The chain couples TRBV12-1 to TRBJ2-7; the tabulated D call, TRBD1, remains unverified against the DNA. TRBV12-1 is a pseudogene segment. The CDR3 is 16 residues long. CDR3 nucleotide sequence: TGTGCCAGCAGCTTAAAGGGGGACAGGGTCGCCTACGAGCAGTACTTC. Translated, it gives CASSLKGDRVAYEQYF.

Concerning this clone: No DNA is shown, since the ends of the CDR3 on it are uncertain; the CDR3 is the one TCRdb lists. The chain recombines TRBV23-1 with TRBJ1-5; the table's D call TRBD1 went unverified against the DNA. TRBV23-1 is an open reading frame, and its role is uncertain. The CDR3 is 20 residues long, counting both termini. The CDR3 loop reads CASGTAPAVNTPTANQPQHF.

The chain joins TRBV2 to TRBJ1-5; the D gene is possibly TRBD1 (6 bases). This CDR3 has 14 amino acids. V dropped 5 bases and J dropped 3 bases, with 11 bases sitting between them. Germline V gene lookup returns CDR1 SNHLY and CDR2 FYNNEI. The CDR3 coding sequence is TGTGCCAGCAGTTTGGACAGCGCCAATCAGCCCCAGCATTTT. It translates to CASSLDSANQPQHF.

The CDR3 DNA reads TGTGCCAGCAGCTTAGTGACGGCGGGTCAGCCCCAGCATTTT. Protein sequence: CASSLVTAGQPQHF. The chain joins TRBV7-8 to TRBJ1-5; D remains unclear. In germline, CDR1 is SGHVS, CDR2 FQNEAQ. The V end lost 1 base, the J end lost 6 bases, and 10 bases lay between the germline ends. The CDR3 runs 14 residues.

CDR3: CASSMEANSGNTIYF. CDR3 sequence (DNA): TGTGCCAGTAGTATGGAGGCCAACTCTGGAAACACCATATATTTT. V gene TRBV19 combines with J gene TRBJ1-3; D call uncertain. V was pared by 3 bases and J by 0 bases, with 9 bases between. The CDR3 consists of 15 residues. Germline CDR1 reads LNHDA; CDR2 reads SQIVND (reference sequence).